What follows is one T cell receptor (beta chain) and its context. Method: immunoSEQ multiplex PCR; TCRdb's copy keeps in-frame clones and lacks some. The sample lists roughly 9,000 clones; approximately 78% were seen once. This sample stems from a study of tumor-infiltrating lymphocytes in localized non-small cell lung cancer. This CDR3 has 17 amino acids. V lost 3 bases and J lost 6, with 24 bases in between. Germline V gene lookup returns CDR1 KGHSH and CDR2 LQKENI. The sequencing sample was made of lung tumor tissue. The source is a human donor with non-small cell lung cancer. The V and J genes are TRBV18 and TRBJ2-7; D is perhaps TRBD1 (5 bases). The DNA for the CDR3 is TGTGCCAGCTCACCTGTAGGGGTCAGGCCTCGAATTCGCGAGCAGTACTTC. It encodes CASSPVGVRPRIREQYF.